These T cell receptor beta chains were read from a single sample in a study of T cell responses to AZD1222 COVID-19 vaccine. The repertoire was sequenced with immunoSEQ multiplex PCR; TCRdb's copy has only in-frame clones and lacks some. The table has 90,000 to 150,000 clones, more than 75% seen once. Material: peripheral blood, obtained 28 days after the second AZD1222 dose. These receptors all stem from an adult who received the AZD1222 COVID-19 vaccine. Each CDR3 is given with its conserved first and last residue. D genes are given only for firm matches. Clone size, where shown, is once, few, many, or a class for clones that have expanded.

J gene	V gene	clone size	D gene	CDR3 DNA	CDR3 protein
TRBJ2-7	TRBV15	-	-	TGTGCCACCAGCAGACGCGGAGTTTCCTACGAGCAGTACTTC	CATSRRGVSYEQYF
TRBJ2-7	TRBV28	-	TRBD1	TGTGCCAGCAGTCACCCAGGGGGAATGGGGCAGTACTTC	CASSHPGGMGQYF
TRBJ1-2	TRBV7-8	once	TRBD1	TGTGCCAGCAGCTTAGTGGGGACAGGTCCGACCTATGGCTACACCTTC	CASSLVGTGPTYGYTF
TRBJ2-7	TRBV7-9	-	TRBD1	TGTGCCAGCAGCCAGGACAGGAGCTACGAGCAGTACTTC	CASSQDRSYEQYF
TRBJ1-4	TRBV7-9	-	TRBD1	TGTGCCAGCAGTCTGGGACAGAGGAGTAATGAAAAACTGTTTTTT	CASSLGQRSNEKLFF
TRBJ2-3	TRBV6-5	-	-	TGTGCCAGCAGTTTACTTCGGGGGTTCAGGCCAGATACGCAGTATTTT	CASSLLRGFRPDTQYF
TRBJ1-2	TRBV29-1	-	TRBD1	TGCAGCGCTGCGGACAGGGGGCTTTGGGGCTACACCTTC	CSAADRGLWGYTF
TRBJ1-1	TRBV27	-	-	TGTGCCAGCAGTTTGGCCAACACGAACACTGAAGCTTTCTTT	CASSLANTNTEAFF
TRBJ1-5	TRBV3-1/TRBV3-2	-	-	TGTGCCAGCAGCCAAGGAGGAGCAGGGGAGCAGCCCCAGCATTTT	CASSQGGAGEQPQHF
TRBJ1-2	TRBV4-3	-	-	TGCGCCAGCAGCCAAGAAAGCCAGCGCCCGTACTATGGCTACACCTTC	CASSQESQRPYYGYTF